This T cell receptor beta chain appears in the sequencing data of a study of shared clonotypes between healthy human individuals. The study drew its donors from healthy HIV-negative adults without recent acute infections or vaccinations. Ten immunoSEQ deep assay plates held the unsorted PBMC DNA. Only in-frame clones appear in the TCRdb table, and some are missing; sequencing was by immunoSEQ multiplex PCR. The profile shows about 490,000 clones, 79% of them singletons. This clone was observed a single time. This TCR was sampled from a woman between 40 and 55 years old in good health. Some clones in this sample may be carry-over from other donors' samples. Specimen: PBMCs.

The CDR3 protein is CASLLTLGYGYTF. The CDR3 coding sequence is TGTGCCAGCTTGTTAACCCTTGGGTATGGCTACACCTTC. V and J are TRBV6-1 and TRBJ1-2; no clear D. Trimming removed 8 bases from V and 5 bases from J, with 15 bases in between. Germline assignment: CDR1 MNHNS and CDR2 SASEGT. The CDR3 contains 13 residues.